This T cell receptor beta chain was observed in a study of cytomegalovirus exposure and HLA in healthy donors. The PCR used 60 Vbeta and 13 Jbeta primers. Assay used: immunoSEQ multiplex PCR; TCRdb lists only in-frame clones, some missing. The table lists some 130,000 clones. Deletions cut 0 bases from V and 0 bases from J, with 6 bases between. Germline CDR1 is LNHDA and CDR2 is SQIVND (reference sequence). This CDR3 is built from 14 residues. In the case of this clone: Its antigen remains unidentified.

Whole-study findings and limits: Three CMV-associated chains proved CMV antigen-specific in vitro.

What was sequenced was PBMCs. The receptor comes from a woman aged 40 to 50 in good health and CMV-seropositive. The V call is TRBV19, the J call TRBJ2-7; D perhaps matches TRBD2 (5 bases). The CDR3 nucleotides read TGTGCCAGTAGTATAGAAGGGAGCTCCTACGAGCAGTACTTC. Translation gives CASSIEGSSYEQYF.